This T cell receptor beta chain originates from a study of blood T cell repertoires in COVID-19. Study as a whole: Spain, Italy and the United States supplied samples that represented acute and convalescent COVID-19. PBMCs, B-cell-depleted T cells, or T cells were the source of the cDNA or gDNA that made up the material.

Source study methods: It was from reference gene primer amplification that nucleated cell counts were estimated. TCRdb's copy holds only in-frame clones and misses some; the assay was immunoSEQ multiplex PCR. That table is the source of V, J and clone size, and D and trimming were worked out from the DNA. The sample has roughly 100,000 clones, around 87% seen once. The sequence was obtained from a man aged 50 to 59 with active or convalescent COVID-19. Material: peripheral blood.

CDR3 DNA: TGTGCCTGGAGCCTCCCCTCGGGGGCCCTCCACTTT. It yields the protein CAWSLPSGALHF. V is TRBV30 and J is TRBJ1-6, with D possibly being TRBD1 (5 bases). V lost 3 bases and J 14 bases, leaving 14 bases between the germline ends. This CDR3 is 12 amino acids long. Germline V gene sequence: CDR1 GTSNPN, CDR2 SVGIG (reference sequence).